This TCR delta chain was found in a study of Vδ1+ human thymocytes. General study points: The authors advised highly purified populations and single-cell validation. Thymic TRG and TRD repertoires appeared highly polyclonal.

Thymocytes were sorted as CD3+ TCRVdelta1+ TCRVdelta2- after alphabeta T cell depletion. Vdelta1+ thymocyte sorts reached between 98% and 99.6% purity. The template was reverse-transcribed extracted RNA. Multiplex PCR used pooled V-gene forward primers and a constant-region reverse primer to amplify CDR3s. TCRdb called clones from the multiplex PCR reads again using CATT. The sample holds roughly 76,000 delta-chain clones; 30% to 40% are singletons and the top ten take under 0.3%. This CDR3 has 19 amino acids. The germline V and J ends were trimmed by 1 base and 2 bases, with 23 bases remaining between them. Germline-derived CDR1 and CDR2 are TSWWSYY and QGS. As to this clone: Its matching antigen is unknown.

This sequence joins TRDV1 and TRDJ1; D perhaps matches TRDD3 (5 bases). This clonotype was obtained from a boy under two years old who had congenital heart surgery. The sample taken for sequencing was Vdelta1+ gamma-delta thymocytes from the thymus. Subset in this sample: FACS-sorted CD3+ TCRalphabeta- TCRVdelta1+ TCRVdelta2- thymocytes. This chain's CDR3 is CALGERDPPASGTTDKLIF. The CDR3 region has the DNA TGTGCTCTTGGGGAACGGGATCCCCCTGCTTCTGGGACGACCGATAAACTCATCTTT.